The source of this TCR beta chain is a study of brain metastases from non-small cell lung cancer. The CDR3 length is 16 residues. V gave up 2 bases and J gave up 4 bases; unmatched junction bases: 7. CDR1 and CDR2 (germline): SGHVS, FQNEAQ. The repertoire was sequenced with immunoSEQ multiplex PCR; TCRdb's copy has only in-frame clones and lacks some. The sample records about a thousand clones, over 70% being singletons. The V gene is TRBV7-8, the J gene TRBJ2-2, with 7 bases fitting TRBD1. The sequenced sample was tumor-adjacent normal tissue. This TCR was recovered from a donor older than 35 with non-small cell lung cancer. The CDR3 region is CASSLPATGTTGELFF. The CDR3 DNA sequence: TGTGCCAGCAGCTTACCGGCGACAGGGACCACCGGGGAGCTGTTTTTT.